The 10 T cell receptor beta chains given below trace back to one sample, sequenced in a study of OX40 agonist ivuxolimab in advanced cancers. Method: immunoSEQ multiplex PCR; TCRdb's copy keeps in-frame clones and lacks some. The sample carries roughly 80,000 clones, about 86% recorded once. The sequenced sample was CD4+ or CD8+ T cells sorted from blood, obtained in a trial of the OX40 agonist ivuxolimab. The receptors were gathered from an adult with an advanced solid tumor such as melanoma, head and neck, liver or kidney cancer.

The rearrangement joins TRBV29-1 to TRBJ1-5, with D maybe TRBD1 (6 bases). Per germline, CDR1 SQVTM and CDR2 ANQGSEA. The CDR3 runs 13 residues. V was clipped by 4 bases and J by 3 bases, with 10 bases between them. In DNA, the CDR3 is TGCAGCGTTGGAGACAGGAACAATCAGCCCCAGCATTTT. Its protein product is CSVGDRNNQPQHF.

This chain joins TRBV5-4 and TRBJ1-6; 10 bases map to TRBD1. The CDR3 sequence is 15 residues long. Germline V gives CDR1 SGHNT, CDR2 YYREEE (reference sequence). V was clipped by 4 bases and J by 10 bases; unmatched bases: 8. The CDR3 sequence is CASSTPGTGVSPLHF. The CDR3, as DNA: TGTGCCAGCAGCACTCCCGGGACAGGGGTCTCACCCCTCCACTTT. The variable domain in full, with the rest retrieved from reference TRBV5-4 and TRBJ1-6, is ETGVTQSPTHLIKTRGQQVTLRCSSQSGHNTVSWYQQALGQGPQFIFQYYREEENGRGNFPPRFSGLQFPNYSSELNVNALELDDSALYLCASSTPGTGVSPLHFGNGTRLTVT.

This sequence joins TRBV7-9 and TRBJ2-7; TRBD1 or TRBD2 may be the D gene (5 bases each). This CDR3 has 15 amino acids. The germline V and J ends were trimmed by 6 bases and 3 bases, with 18 bases remaining between them. Germline V gives CDR1 SEHNR, CDR2 FQNEAQ (reference sequence). CDR3 sequence (DNA): TGTGCCAGCAGGAACGGGACCTCCCCCAGCTACGAGCAGTACTTC. Protein: CASRNGTSPSYEQYF.

The rearrangement links TRBV28 to TRBJ2-2; 11 bases map to TRBD2. The CDR3 covers 15 residues. Germline V gene data show CDR1 as MDHEN and CDR2 as SYDVKM. J gave up 3 bases and V 8 bases, and 5 bases lay outside the gene matches. CDR3 bases: TGTGCCAGCGCCTTACTAGCGGGGGACACCGGGGAGCTGTTTTTT. Amino acid sequence: CASALLAGDTGELFF.

As DNA, the CDR3 is TGCGCCAGCAGCTTAGGGGGACCCCGCTTGGATACGCAGTATTTT. Translating gives CASSLGGPRLDTQYF. This sequence joins TRBV5-1 and TRBJ2-3; D is perhaps TRBD1 (6 bases). Trimming stripped 2 bases from V and 6 bases from J, with 16 bases between. This CDR3 comprises 15 residues. Germline CDR1 reads SGHRS; CDR2 reads YFSETQ.

The V and J genes are TRBV28 and TRBJ1-4; D perhaps matches TRBD1 (5 bases). Germline lookup yields CDR1 MDHEN and CDR2 SYDVKM. The ends were cut back, 7 bases at V and 6 bases at J, with 18 bases in the middle. This CDR3 region has 15 residues. CDR3 residues: CASTEGRGGDEKLFF. The CDR3 nucleotides are TGTGCCAGCACCGAAGGGAGGGGAGGGGATGAAAAACTGTTTTTT.

The chain carries TRBV7-2 and TRBJ2-1; 7 nucleotides align to TRBD2. V was pared by 2 bases and J by 8 bases, with 9 bases of the junction left unmatched. Per germline, CDR1 SGHTA and CDR2 FQGNSA. The CDR3 is made up of 15 amino acids. CDR3 coding DNA: TGTGCCAGCAGCTTACTCGGGACTAAGGGTGATGAGCAGTTCTTC. Translated, it gives CASSLLGTKGDEQFF. Supplemented by reference TRBV7-2 and TRBJ2-1, the full variable domain reads GAGVSQSPSNKVTEKGKDVELRCDPISGHTALYWYRQSLGQGLEFLIYFQGNSAPDKSGLPSDRFSAERTGGSVSTLTIQRTQQEDSAVYLCASSLLGTKGDEQFFGPGTRLTVL.

The CDR3: CASSRRTGTNTGELFF. In DNA, the CDR3 is TGTGCCAGCAGCCGCAGGACAGGGACGAACACCGGGGAGCTGTTTTTT. V is TRBV7-9 and J is TRBJ2-2; 8 nucleotides align to TRBD1. V lost 5 bases to trimming and J lost 0 bases; unmatched junction nucleotides: 5. Germline V gene lookup returns CDR1 SEHNR and CDR2 FQNEAQ (reference sequence). The CDR3 is 16 amino acids. Full variable domain (outside the CDR3, taken from reference TRBV7-9 and TRBJ2-2): DTGVSQNPRHKITKRGQNVTFRCDPISEHNRLYWYRQTLGQGPEFLTYFQNEAQLEKSRLLSDRFSAERPKGSFSTLEIQRTEQGDSAMYLCASSRRTGTNTGELFFGEGSRLTVL.

The chain couples TRBV7-8 to TRBJ2-3, with TRBD2 matching over 14 bases. Germline trimming cut 1 base from V and 3 bases from J; bases unmatched to any gene: 0. The CDR3 runs to 16 residues. In germline, CDR1 is SGHVS, CDR2 FQNEAQ. The CDR3 DNA reads as TGTGCCAGCAGCTTAGGGACTAGCGGGGGGACAGATACGCAGTATTTT. Amino acid sequence: CASSLGTSGGTDTQYF.

The chain has TRBV4-3 and TRBJ2-1, with TRBD1 matching 9 bases. J was trimmed by 0 bases and V by 1 base; bases with no gene match: 16. CDR1 is LGHNA and CDR2 is YSLEER in the germline V gene. CDR3 length equals 21 residues. CDR3 nucleotide sequence: TGCGCCAGCAGCCAAGGGTTAAAGGGACAGGGCATCTTGAGCTCCTACAATGAGCAGTTCTTC. Protein sequence: CASSQGLKGQGILSSYNEQFF.